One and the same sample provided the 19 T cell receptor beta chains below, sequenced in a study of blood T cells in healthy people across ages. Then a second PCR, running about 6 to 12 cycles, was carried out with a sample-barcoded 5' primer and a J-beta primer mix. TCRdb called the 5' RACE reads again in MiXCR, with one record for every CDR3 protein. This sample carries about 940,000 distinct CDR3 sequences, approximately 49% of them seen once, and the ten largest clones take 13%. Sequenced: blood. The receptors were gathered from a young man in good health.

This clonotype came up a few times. CDR3: CATSETVRYNEQFF. For the CDR3, the DNA is TGTGCCACCAGTGAGACGGTACGATACAATGAGCAGTTCTTC. The rearrangement links TRBV24-1 to TRBJ2-1; D is undetermined. This CDR3 is 14 amino acids long. V was shortened by 4 bases and J by 4 bases, with 10 bases between the two germline ends. Germline assignment: CDR1 KGHDR and CDR2 SFDVKD.

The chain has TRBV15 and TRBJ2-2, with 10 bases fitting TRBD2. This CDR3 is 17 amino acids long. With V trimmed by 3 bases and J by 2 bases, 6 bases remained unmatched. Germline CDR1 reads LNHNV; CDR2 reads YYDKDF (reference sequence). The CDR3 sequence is CATSRRSGGLNTGELFF. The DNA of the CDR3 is TGTGCCACCAGCAGGCGTAGCGGGGGGTTAAACACCGGGGAGCTGTTTTTT.

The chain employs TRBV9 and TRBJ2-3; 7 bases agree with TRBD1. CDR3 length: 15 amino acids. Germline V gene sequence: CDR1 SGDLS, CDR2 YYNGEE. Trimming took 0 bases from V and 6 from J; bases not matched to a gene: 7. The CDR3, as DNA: TGTGCCAGCAGCGTAGCGCCGACAGGGTCTGATACGCAGTATTTT. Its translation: CASSVAPTGSDTQYF. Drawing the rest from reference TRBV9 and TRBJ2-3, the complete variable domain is DSGVTQTPKHLITATGQRVTLRCSPRSGDLSVYWYQQSLDQGLQFLIQYYNGEERAKGNILERFSAQQFPDLHSELNLSSLELGDSALYFCASSVAPTGSDTQYFGPGTRLTVL.

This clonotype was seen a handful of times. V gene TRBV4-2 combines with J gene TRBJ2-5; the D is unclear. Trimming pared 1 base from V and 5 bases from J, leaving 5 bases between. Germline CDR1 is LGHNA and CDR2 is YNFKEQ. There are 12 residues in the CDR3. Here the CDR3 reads CASSQGKETQYF. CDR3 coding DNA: TGTGCCAGCAGCCAAGGGAAGGAGACCCAGTACTTC.

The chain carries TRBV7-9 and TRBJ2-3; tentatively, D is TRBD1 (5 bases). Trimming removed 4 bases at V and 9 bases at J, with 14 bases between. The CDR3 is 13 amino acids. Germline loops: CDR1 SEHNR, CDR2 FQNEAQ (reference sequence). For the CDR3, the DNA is TGTGCCAGCAGCTCTACCAGGGTGGACACGCAGTATTTT. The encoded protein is CASSSTRVDTQYF. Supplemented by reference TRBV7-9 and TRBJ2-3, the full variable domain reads DTGVSQNPRHKITKRGQNVTFRCDPISEHNRLYWYRQTLGQGPEFLTYFQNEAQLEKSRLLSDRFSAERPKGSFSTLEIQRTEQGDSAMYLCASSSTRVDTQYFGPGTRLTVL.

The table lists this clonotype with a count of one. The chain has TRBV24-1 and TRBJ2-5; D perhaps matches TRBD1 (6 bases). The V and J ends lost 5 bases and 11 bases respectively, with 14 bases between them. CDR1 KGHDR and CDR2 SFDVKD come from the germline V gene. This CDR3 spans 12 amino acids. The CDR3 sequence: CATSGQGIEQYF. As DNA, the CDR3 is TGTGCCACCAGTGGGCAGGGGATTGAGCAGTACTTC.

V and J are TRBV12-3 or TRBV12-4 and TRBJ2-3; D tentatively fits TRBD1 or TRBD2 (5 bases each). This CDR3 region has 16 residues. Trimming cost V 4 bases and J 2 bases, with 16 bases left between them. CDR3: CASSSLGAGVTDTQYF. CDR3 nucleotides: TGTGCCAGCAGTTCGCTCGGGGCAGGCGTCACAGATACGCAGTATTTT.

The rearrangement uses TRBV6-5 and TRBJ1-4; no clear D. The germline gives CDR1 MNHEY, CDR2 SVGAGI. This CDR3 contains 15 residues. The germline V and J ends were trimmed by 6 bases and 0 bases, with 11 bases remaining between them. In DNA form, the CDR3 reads TGTGCCAGCAGGGTGGCAGGCGCAACTAATGAAAAACTGTTTTTT. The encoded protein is CASRVAGATNEKLFF.

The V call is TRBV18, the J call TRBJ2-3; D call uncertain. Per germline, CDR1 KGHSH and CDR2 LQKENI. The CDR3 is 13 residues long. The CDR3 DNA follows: TGTGCATCGTCAGCGCCTAGCACAGATACGCAGTATTTT. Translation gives CASSAPSTDTQYF.

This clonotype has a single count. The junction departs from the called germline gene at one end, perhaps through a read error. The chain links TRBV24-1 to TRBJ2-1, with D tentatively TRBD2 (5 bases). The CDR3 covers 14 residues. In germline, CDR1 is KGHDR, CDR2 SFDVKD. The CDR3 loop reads CATAGRPYYNEQSF. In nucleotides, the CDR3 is TGTGCCACCGCGGGCAGGCCGTACTACAATGAGCAGTCCTTC.

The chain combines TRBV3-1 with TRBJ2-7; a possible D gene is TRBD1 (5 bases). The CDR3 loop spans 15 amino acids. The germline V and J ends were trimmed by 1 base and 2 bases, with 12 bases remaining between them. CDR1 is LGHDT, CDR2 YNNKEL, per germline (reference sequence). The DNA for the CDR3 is TGTGCCAGCAGCCAAGGTCGGGCCAGGGCCTACGAGCAGTACTTC. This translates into CASSQGRARAYEQYF.

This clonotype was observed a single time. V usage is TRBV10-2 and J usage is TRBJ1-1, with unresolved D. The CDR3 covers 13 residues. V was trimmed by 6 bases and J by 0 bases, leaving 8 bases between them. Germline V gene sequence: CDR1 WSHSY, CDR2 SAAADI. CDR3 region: CASRRQVNTEAFF. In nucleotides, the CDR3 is TGCGCCAGCAGAAGGCAGGTGAACACTGAAGCTTTCTTT.

The CDR3 nucleotides are TGCGCCAGCAGCTTGGAAGGCGGCTCCTATTCACCCCTCCACTTT. Residues: CASSLEGGSYSPLHF. The chain links TRBV5-1 to TRBJ1-6, with D unresolved. This CDR3 contains 15 residues. Germline V gene lookup returns CDR1 SGHRS and CDR2 YFSETQ. Trimming removed 0 bases from V and 8 bases from J, with 12 bases in between.

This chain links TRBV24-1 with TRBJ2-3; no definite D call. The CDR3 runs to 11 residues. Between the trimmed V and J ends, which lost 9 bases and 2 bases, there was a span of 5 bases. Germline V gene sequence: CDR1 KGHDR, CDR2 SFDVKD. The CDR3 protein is CATSATDTQYF. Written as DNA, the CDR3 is TGTGCCACCTCAGCCACAGATACGCAGTATTTT.

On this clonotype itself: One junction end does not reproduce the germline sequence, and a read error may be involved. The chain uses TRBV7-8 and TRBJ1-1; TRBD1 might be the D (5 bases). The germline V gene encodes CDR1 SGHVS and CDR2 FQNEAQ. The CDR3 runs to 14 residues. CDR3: CASSLGPGNAEAFF. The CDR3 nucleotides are TGTGCCAGCAGCTTAGGTCCAGGGAACGCTGAAGCTTTCTTT.

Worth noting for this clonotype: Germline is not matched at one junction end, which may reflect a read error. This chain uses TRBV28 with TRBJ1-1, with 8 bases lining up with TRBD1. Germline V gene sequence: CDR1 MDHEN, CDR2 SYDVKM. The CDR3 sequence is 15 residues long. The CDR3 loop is CASSRTGLVNAEAFF. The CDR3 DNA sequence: TGTGCCAGCAGTCGGACAGGGCTTGTGAACGCTGAAGCTTTCTTT.

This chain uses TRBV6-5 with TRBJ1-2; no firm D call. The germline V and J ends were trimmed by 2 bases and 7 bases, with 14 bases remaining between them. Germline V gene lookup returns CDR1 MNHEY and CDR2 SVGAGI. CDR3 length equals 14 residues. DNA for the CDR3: TGTGCCAGCAGTTACGGCGGGAGTAGATGTGGCTACACCTTC. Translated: CASSYGGSRCGYTF.

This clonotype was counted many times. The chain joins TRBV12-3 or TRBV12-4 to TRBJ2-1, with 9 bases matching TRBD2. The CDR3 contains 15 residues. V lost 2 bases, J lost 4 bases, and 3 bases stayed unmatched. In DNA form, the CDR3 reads TGTGCCAGCAGTTTACCCCTAGCGGGGTACAATGAGCAGTTCTTC. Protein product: CASSLPLAGYNEQFF.

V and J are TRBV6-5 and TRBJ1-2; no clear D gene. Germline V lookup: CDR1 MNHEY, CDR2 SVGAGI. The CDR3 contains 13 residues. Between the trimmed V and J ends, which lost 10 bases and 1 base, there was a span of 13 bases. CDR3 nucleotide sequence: TGTGCCACTCGGAGAGGTTATAACTATGGCTACACCTTC. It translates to CATRRGYNYGYTF.